The clone carrying this T cell receptor beta chain was observed a few times. The antigen is not known. This specimen comes from a study of T-cell reconstitution after alpha-beta-depleted transplantation in children. Study results and limitations: There were reportedly several hundred expanded graft clones from which alpha-beta T cells came about two months after transplant. T-cell numbers and diversity one year post-transplant derived largely from freshly generated T cells.

Preparation of the TCRbeta library used unique molecular identifiers. TCRdb recomputed calls from the PCR reads with MiXCR, one row per CDR3 protein. The sample shows 550,000 to 800,000 distinct CDR3 sequences, 13% of them seen only once. The germline V and J ends were trimmed by 8 bases and 10 bases, with 12 bases remaining between them. The CDR3 contains 11 residues. The input for sequencing was PBMCs, taken before TCRalphabeta/CD19-depleted stem cell transplant. The V gene is TRBV12-3 or TRBV12-4, the J gene TRBJ2-1; D possibly matches TRBD1 or TRBD2 (5 bases each). The TCR originated in a girl aged 2-10 years with congenital amegakaryocytic thrombocytopenia, due to receive a stem cell transplant. The CDR3 coding sequence is TGTGCCAGCGGGAGTGGGGACGAGCAGTTCTTC. This translates into CASGSGDEQFF.